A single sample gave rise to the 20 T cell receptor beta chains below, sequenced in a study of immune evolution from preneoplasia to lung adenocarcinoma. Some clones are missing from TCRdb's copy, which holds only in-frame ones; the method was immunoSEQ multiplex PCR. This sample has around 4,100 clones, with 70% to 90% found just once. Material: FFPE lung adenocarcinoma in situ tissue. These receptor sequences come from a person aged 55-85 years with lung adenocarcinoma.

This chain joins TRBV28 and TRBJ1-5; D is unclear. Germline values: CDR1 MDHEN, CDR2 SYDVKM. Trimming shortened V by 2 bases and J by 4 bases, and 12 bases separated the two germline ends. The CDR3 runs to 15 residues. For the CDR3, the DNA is TGTGCCAGCAGTTTACTTTTTGGCAGAAATCAGCCCCAGCATTTT. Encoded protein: CASSLLFGRNQPQHF.

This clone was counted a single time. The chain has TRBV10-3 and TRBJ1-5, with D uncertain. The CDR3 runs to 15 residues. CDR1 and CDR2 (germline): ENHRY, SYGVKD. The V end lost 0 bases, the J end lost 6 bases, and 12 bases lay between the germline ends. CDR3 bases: TGTGCCATCAGTGAGTCTGTAGGGTCGGTTCAGCCCCAGCATTTT. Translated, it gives CAISESVGSVQPQHF.

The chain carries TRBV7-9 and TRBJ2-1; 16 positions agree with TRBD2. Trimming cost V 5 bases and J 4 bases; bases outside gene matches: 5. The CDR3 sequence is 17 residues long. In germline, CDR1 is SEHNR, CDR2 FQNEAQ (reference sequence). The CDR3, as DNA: TGTGCCAGCAGCCTGGGACTAGCGGGGGGGCCTTACAATGAGCAGTTCTTC. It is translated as CASSLGLAGGPYNEQFF.

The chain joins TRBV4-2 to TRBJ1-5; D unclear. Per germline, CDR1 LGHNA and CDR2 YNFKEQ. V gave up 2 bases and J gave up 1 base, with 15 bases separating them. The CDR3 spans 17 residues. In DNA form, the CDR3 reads TGTGCCAGCAGCCAACTGGATTTAGCGGGGAGCAATCAGCCCCAGCATTTT. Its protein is CASSQLDLAGSNQPQHF.

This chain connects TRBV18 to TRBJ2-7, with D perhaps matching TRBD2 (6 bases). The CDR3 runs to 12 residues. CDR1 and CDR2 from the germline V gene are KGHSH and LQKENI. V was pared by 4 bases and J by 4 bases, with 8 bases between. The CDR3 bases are TGTGCCAGCTCACAGGAGGGGTACGAGCAGTACTTC. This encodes CASSQEGYEQYF.

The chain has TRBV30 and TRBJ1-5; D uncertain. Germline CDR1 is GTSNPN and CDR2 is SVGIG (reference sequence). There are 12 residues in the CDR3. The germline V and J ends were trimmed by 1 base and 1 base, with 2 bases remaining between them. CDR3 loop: CAWSGSNQPQHF. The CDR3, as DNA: TGTGCCTGGAGTGGCAGCAATCAGCCCCAGCATTTT.

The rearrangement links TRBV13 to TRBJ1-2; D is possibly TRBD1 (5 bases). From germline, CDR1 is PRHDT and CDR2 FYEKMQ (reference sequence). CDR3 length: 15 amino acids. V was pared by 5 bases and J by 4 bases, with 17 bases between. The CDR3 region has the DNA TGTGCCAGCAGCCCCTGGGCGGTTCAGGGCTATGGCTACACCTTC. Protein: CASSPWAVQGYGYTF.

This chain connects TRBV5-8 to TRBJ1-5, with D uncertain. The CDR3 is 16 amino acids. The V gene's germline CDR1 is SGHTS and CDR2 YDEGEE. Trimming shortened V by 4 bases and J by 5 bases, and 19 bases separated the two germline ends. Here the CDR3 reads CASSRGKTGRYQPQHF. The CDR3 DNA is TGTGCCAGCAGCCGAGGAAAAACTGGTCGTTATCAGCCCCAGCATTTT.

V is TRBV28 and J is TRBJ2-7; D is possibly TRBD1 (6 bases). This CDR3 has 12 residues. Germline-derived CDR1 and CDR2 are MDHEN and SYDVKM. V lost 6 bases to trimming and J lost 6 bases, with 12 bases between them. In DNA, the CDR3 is TGTGCCAGCAGATTAGGGGGAACCGAGCAGTACTTC. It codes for CASRLGGTEQYF.

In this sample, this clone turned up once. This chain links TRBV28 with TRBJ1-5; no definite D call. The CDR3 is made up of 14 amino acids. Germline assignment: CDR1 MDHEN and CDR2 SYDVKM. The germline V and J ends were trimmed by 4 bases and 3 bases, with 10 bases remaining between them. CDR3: CASSSEGFNQPQHF. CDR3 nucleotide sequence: TGTGCCAGCAGTTCTGAAGGGTTCAATCAGCCCCAGCATTTT.

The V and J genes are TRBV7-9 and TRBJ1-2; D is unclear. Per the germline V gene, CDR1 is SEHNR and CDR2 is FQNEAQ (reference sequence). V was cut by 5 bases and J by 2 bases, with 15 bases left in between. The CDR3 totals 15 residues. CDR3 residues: CASSLSRALNYGYTF. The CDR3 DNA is TGTGCCAGCAGCCTGAGCCGAGCCTTAAACTATGGCTACACCTTC.

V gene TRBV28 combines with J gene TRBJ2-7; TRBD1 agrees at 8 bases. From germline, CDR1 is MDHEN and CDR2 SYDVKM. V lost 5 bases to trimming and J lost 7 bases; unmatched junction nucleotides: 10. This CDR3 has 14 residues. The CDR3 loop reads CASSDRGPAGEQYF. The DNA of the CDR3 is TGTGCCAGCAGTGACAGGGGCCCAGCTGGGGAGCAGTACTTC.

CDR3 amino acids: CASSTFLFYEQYF. CDR3 coding DNA: TGTGCCAGTAGTACCTTCTTATTCTACGAGCAGTACTTC. The chain joins TRBV19 to TRBJ2-7; the D is unclear. The germline V and J ends were trimmed by 4 bases and 3 bases, with 10 bases remaining between them. This CDR3 is built from 13 residues. The germline gives CDR1 LNHDA, CDR2 SQIVND (reference sequence).

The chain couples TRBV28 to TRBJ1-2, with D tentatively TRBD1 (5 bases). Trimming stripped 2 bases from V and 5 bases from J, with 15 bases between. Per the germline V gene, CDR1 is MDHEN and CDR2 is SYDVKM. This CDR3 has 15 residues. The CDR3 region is CASSLSWGTRYGYTF. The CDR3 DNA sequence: TGTGCCAGCAGTTTAAGCTGGGGCACGAGGTATGGCTACACCTTC.

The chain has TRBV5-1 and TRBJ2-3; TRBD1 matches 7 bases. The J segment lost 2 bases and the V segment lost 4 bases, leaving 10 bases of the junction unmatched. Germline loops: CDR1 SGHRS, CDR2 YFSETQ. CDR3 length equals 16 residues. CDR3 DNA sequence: TGCGCCAGCAGCGCCGGACAGGTGTCCACCACAGATACGCAGTATTTT. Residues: CASSAGQVSTTDTQYF.

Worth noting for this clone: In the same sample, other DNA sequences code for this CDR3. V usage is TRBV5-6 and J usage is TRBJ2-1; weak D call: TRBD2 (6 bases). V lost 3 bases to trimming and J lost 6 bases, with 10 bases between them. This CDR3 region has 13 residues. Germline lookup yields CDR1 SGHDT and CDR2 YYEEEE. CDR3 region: CASSWGTVNEQFF. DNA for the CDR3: TGTGCCAGCAGCTGGGGGACTGTCAATGAGCAGTTCTTC.

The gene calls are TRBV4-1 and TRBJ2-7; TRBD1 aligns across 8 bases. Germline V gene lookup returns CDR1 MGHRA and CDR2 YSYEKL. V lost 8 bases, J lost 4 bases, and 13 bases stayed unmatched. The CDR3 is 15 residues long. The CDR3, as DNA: TGCGCCAGCTCGCTATCACTGACAGGGGAATACGAGCAGTACTTC. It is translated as CASSLSLTGEYEQYF.

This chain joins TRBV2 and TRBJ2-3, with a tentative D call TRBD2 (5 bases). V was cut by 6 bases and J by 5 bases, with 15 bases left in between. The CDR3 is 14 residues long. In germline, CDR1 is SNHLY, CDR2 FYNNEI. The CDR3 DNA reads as TGTGCCAGCAGACGAATAGCGTCGGAAGATACGCAGTATTTT. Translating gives CASRRIASEDTQYF.

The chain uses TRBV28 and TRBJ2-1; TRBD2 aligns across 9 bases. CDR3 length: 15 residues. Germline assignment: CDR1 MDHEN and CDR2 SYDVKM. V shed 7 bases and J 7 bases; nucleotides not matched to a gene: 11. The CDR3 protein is CASTLGPSGINEQFF. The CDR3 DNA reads TGTGCCAGCACCCTCGGTCCTAGCGGGATTAATGAGCAGTTCTTC.

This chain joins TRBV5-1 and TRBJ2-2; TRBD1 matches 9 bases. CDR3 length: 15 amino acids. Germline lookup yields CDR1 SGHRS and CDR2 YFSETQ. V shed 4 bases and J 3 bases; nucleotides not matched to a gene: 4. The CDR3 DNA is TGCGCCAGCAGCCCCGGGACAGGGTACACCGGGGAGCTGTTTTTT. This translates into CASSPGTGYTGELFF.